Shown below are 23 T cell receptor beta chains from a single sample sequenced in a study of T cell responses to AZD1222 COVID-19 vaccine. The table came from immunoSEQ multiplex PCR; TCRdb's copy has only in-frame clones and leaves some out. Of 150,000 to 160,000 clones in the sample, 90% were seen once. Specimen: peripheral blood, collected on day 0 of AZD1222 vaccination. The receptors here all came from an adult in good health.

The rearrangement links TRBV7-2 to TRBJ1-1; no reliable D call. V lost 3 bases and J 0 bases, leaving 5 bases between the germline ends. This CDR3 comprises 13 residues. The germline V gene encodes CDR1 SGHTA and CDR2 FQGNSA. The CDR3 is CASSFALNTEAFF. DNA of the CDR3: TGTGCCAGCAGCTTCGCCTTGAACACTGAAGCTTTCTTT.

The chain links TRBV25-1 to TRBJ2-7, with 8 nucleotides matching TRBD2. Trimming cost V 1 base and J 3 bases; bases outside gene matches: 11. Germline V gene sequence: CDR1 MGHDK, CDR2 SYGVNS. This CDR3 region has 17 residues. The CDR3 protein is CASSEFSPSGSIYEQYF. For the CDR3, the DNA is TGTGCCAGCAGTGAATTTTCGCCTAGCGGGTCCATCTACGAGCAGTACTTC.

The rearrangement uses TRBV9 and TRBJ2-7; 9 positions match TRBD1. The V and J ends lost 0 bases and 5 bases, in that order; junction bases with no gene match: 6. CDR3 length: 15 residues. Germline V CDR1 and CDR2: SGDLS, YYNGEE. Here the CDR3 reads CASSVGGTGSHEQYF. The CDR3 coding sequence is TGTGCCAGCAGCGTAGGGGGGACAGGGTCGCACGAGCAGTACTTC.

The V gene is TRBV6-5, the J gene TRBJ2-7; D gene ambiguous. This CDR3 has 13 residues. Germline assignment: CDR1 MNHEY and CDR2 SVGAGI. The V gene lost 2 bases and the J gene lost 3 bases, with 8 bases spanning the gap. The CDR3 DNA follows: TGTGCCAGCAGTTACGACGGTTTCTACGAGCAGTACTTC. Protein product: CASSYDGFYEQYF.

This clone was recorded once. The rearrangement joins TRBV7-2 to TRBJ2-7; TRBD1 is a possible D gene (6 bases). V lost 2 bases and J 3 bases, leaving 14 bases between the germline ends. This CDR3 has 15 residues. The germline gives CDR1 SGHTA, CDR2 FQGNSA. The CDR3: CASSLSRGQSYEQYF. CDR3 nucleotides: TGTGCCAGCAGCTTAAGCAGAGGACAGAGCTACGAGCAGTACTTC.

This rearrangement joins TRBV20-1 to TRBJ1-6, with 7 bases identical to TRBD1. Germline CDR1 and CDR2: DFQATT and SNEGSKA (reference sequence). The CDR3 covers 15 residues. J was trimmed by 8 bases and V by 3 bases; bases with no gene match: 10. CDR3 in amino acids: CSASTRDRSDSPLHF. As DNA, the CDR3 is TGCAGTGCTAGTACTCGGGACAGATCCGATTCACCCCTCCACTTT.

The V gene is TRBV14, the J gene TRBJ1-3; D is possibly TRBD1 (6 bases). With 1 base removed from V and 2 bases from J, the gap between germline ends came to 9 bases. The CDR3 is 15 residues long. Germline assignment: CDR1 SGHDN and CDR2 FVKESK. CDR3 in DNA: TGTGCCAGCAGCCAAGCTACAGGGCCTGGAAACACCATATATTTT. It is translated as CASSQATGPGNTIYF.

The CDR3 region has the DNA TGTGCCAGCAGTTACGACAGCTACAATGAGCAGTTCTTC. It is translated as CASSYDSYNEQFF. The V call is TRBV6-5, the J call TRBJ2-1; a possible D gene is TRBD1 (5 bases). CDR1 is MNHEY and CDR2 is SVGAGI in the germline V gene. This CDR3 contains 13 residues. V was clipped by 2 bases and J by 3 bases, with 5 bases between them.

This clone showed up just a few times. The chain is built from TRBV19 and TRBJ2-7, with TRBD2 as a possible D gene (6 bases). The CDR3 is 14 residues long. The germline gives CDR1 LNHDA, CDR2 SQIVND (reference sequence). V lost 4 bases, J lost 2 bases, and 12 bases lay in between. Written as DNA, the CDR3 is TGTGCCAGTAGTAGACTAGTGCCTACCTACGAGCAGTACTTC. Encoded protein: CASSRLVPTYEQYF. Full variable domain (outside the CDR3, taken from reference TRBV19 and TRBJ2-7): DGGITQSPKYLFRKEGQNVTLSCEQNLNHDAMYWYRQDPGQGLRLIYYSQIVNDFQKGDIAEGYSVSREKKESFPLTVTSAQKNPTAFYLCASSRLVPTYEQYFGPGTRLTVT.

The chain links TRBV15 to TRBJ2-1, with 10 bases identical to TRBD1. V dropped 2 bases and J dropped 5; count of bases not matched to a gene: 3. Looked up from germline, CDR1 is LNHNV and CDR2 is YYDKDF (reference sequence). The CDR3 covers 15 residues. CDR3 DNA sequence: TGTGCCACCAGCAGAAAGGGACAGGGGAACAATGAGCAGTTCTTC. Translating it yields CATSRKGQGNNEQFF.

The V call is TRBV18, the J call TRBJ2-5; no clear D. There are 13 residues in the CDR3. V was cut by 2 bases and J by 5 bases, with 9 bases left in between. Per the germline V gene, CDR1 is KGHSH and CDR2 is LQKENI. The CDR3 spells CASSPEARETQYF. CDR3 bases: TGTGCCAGCTCACCAGAAGCTCGGGAGACCCAGTACTTC.

The chain has TRBV7-9 and TRBJ1-1; D gene ambiguous. This CDR3 contains 15 residues. The germline CDR1 and CDR2 sequences are SEHNR and FQNEAQ (reference sequence). The ends were cut back, 5 bases at V and 1 base at J, with 14 bases in the middle. Here the CDR3 DNA reads TGTGCCAGCAGCCCGGGCCAGCTGGAGAACACTGAAGCTTTCTTT. It specifies CASSPGQLENTEAFF. Full variable domain (outside the CDR3, taken from reference TRBV7-9 and TRBJ1-1): DTGVSQNPRHKITKRGQNVTFRCDPISEHNRLYWYRQTLGQGPEFLTYFQNEAQLEKSRLLSDRFSAERPKGSFSTLEIQRTEQGDSAMYLCASSPGQLENTEAFFGQGTRLTVV.

The chain employs TRBV5-1 and TRBJ2-4; TRBD1 agrees at 10 bases. The V gene's germline CDR1 is SGHRS and CDR2 YFSETQ. J lost 15 bases, V lost 4 bases, and 16 bases had no gene match. The CDR3 runs 15 residues. The CDR3 nucleotides read TGCGCCAGCAGCCGCGAGACAGGGACAGGGGCCATCTGGTACTTC. It specifies CASSRETGTGAIWYF.

The chain combines TRBV6-5 with TRBJ1-2; 7 positions agree with TRBD1. The CDR3 covers 15 residues. The V segment lost 0 bases and the J segment 5 bases; nucleotides outside the gene matches: 6. Per germline, CDR1 MNHEY and CDR2 SVGAGI. The CDR3 here is CASSYSRGGAYGYTF. CDR3 in DNA: TGTGCCAGCAGTTACTCGAGAGGGGGCGCGTATGGCTACACCTTC.

The gene calls are TRBV1 and TRBJ1-5; the tabulated D call, TRBD1, remains unverified against the DNA. TRBV1 has pseudogene status. This CDR3 has 19 residues. The CDR3 nucleotides read TGCACCAGCAGCATATCCGTTGCTGGGACAGGCGAAGGCAATCAGCCCCAGCATTTT. Translated: CTSSISVAGTGEGNQPQHF.

This sequence joins TRBV11-1 and TRBJ2-1; 8 nucleotides align to TRBD2. CDR3 length: 15 amino acids. V trimming: 6 bases; J trimming: 6 bases; junction bases outside the gene matches: 10. Germline-derived CDR1 and CDR2 are SGHAT and FQDESV (reference sequence). The CDR3 DNA sequence: TGTGCCAGCAGACGAGCGGGAGTGGGTGGCAATGAGCAGTTCTTC. Its protein is CASRRAGVGGNEQFF.

The genes are TRBV2 and TRBJ2-5; 9 nucleotides match TRBD2. The junction had 12 bases not matched to a gene; V was cut back by 5 bases and J by 5 bases. The length of the CDR3 is 16 residues. CDR1 SNHLY and CDR2 FYNNEI come from the germline V gene. The CDR3 nucleotides are TGTGCCAGCAGTTCCCGCCTTAGCGGGAGAGGTGAGACCCAGTACTTC. Translated, it gives CASSSRLSGRGETQYF.

The V gene is TRBV7-2, the J gene TRBJ2-5, with TRBD2 matching 11 bases. V trimming: 1 base; J trimming: 2 bases; junction bases outside the gene matches: 3. Per the germline V gene, CDR1 is SGHTA and CDR2 is FQGNSA. This CDR3 contains 16 residues. The CDR3 nucleotides read TGTGCCAGCAGCTTAGTTGGGACTAGCGGACAAGAGACCCAGTACTTC. Its translation is CASSLVGTSGQETQYF.

The chain couples TRBV27 to TRBJ1-5, with D possibly being TRBD1 (6 bases). Trimming shortened V by 5 bases and J by 7 bases, and 18 bases separated the two germline ends. Germline V gene sequence: CDR1 MNHEY, CDR2 SMNVEV (reference sequence). This CDR3 contains 15 residues. The CDR3 region is CASSAEQGGGQPQHF. The CDR3 region has the DNA TGTGCCAGCAGTGCAGAACAGGGTGGAGGGCAGCCCCAGCATTTT.

The rearrangement links TRBV6-2 or TRBV6-3 to TRBJ2-2; D is possibly TRBD2 (6 bases). Germline V gives CDR1 MNHEY, CDR2 SVGEGT. V lost 2 bases and J lost 4, with 11 bases in between. This CDR3 spans 15 amino acids. CDR3 DNA: TGTGCCAGCAGTTACCACGGGACTGGCACCGGGGAGCTGTTTTTT. Amino acid sequence: CASSYHGTGTGELFF.

The V and J genes are TRBV6-2 or TRBV6-3 and TRBJ1-2; D unresolved. Germline-derived CDR1 and CDR2 are MNHEY and SVGEGT. V lost 6 bases, J lost 2 bases, and 22 bases lay in between. The CDR3 length is 17 residues. CDR3 amino acids: CASSRAMNNIRNYGYTF. For the CDR3, the DNA is TGTGCCAGCAGCCGCGCGATGAATAACATCAGGAACTATGGCTACACCTTC.

The chain is built from TRBV30 and TRBJ1-1, with D unresolved. The CDR3 covers 12 residues. Germline V gene sequence: CDR1 GTSNPN, CDR2 SVGIG (reference sequence). The V and J ends lost 0 bases and 0 bases respectively, with 2 bases between them. The CDR3 nucleotides read TGTGCCTGGAGTGTAATGAACACTGAAGCTTTCTTT. Amino acids: CAWSVMNTEAFF.

The genes are TRBV5-6 and TRBJ1-2, with 12 bases matching TRBD1. Germline V gives CDR1 SGHDT, CDR2 YYEEEE. The trim removed 1 base at V and 4 bases at J, leaving 2 bases unmatched. The CDR3 contains 15 residues. The CDR3 nucleotides read TGTGCCAGCAGCTTGTGGGACAGGGGGCGCTATGGCTACACCTTC. Residues: CASSLWDRGRYGYTF.